This T cell receptor beta chain was sequenced during a study of blood T cell repertoires in COVID-19. Study-wide context: Samples came from the United States, Italy and Spain, spanning acute and convalescent COVID-19.

The germline CDR1 and CDR2 sequences are LGHNT and FRNRAP. With 7 bases clipped from V and 4 bases from J, the junction kept 15 bases outside the gene matches. The CDR3 sequence is 17 residues long. Sequencing used immunoSEQ multiplex PCR; TCRdb keeps in-frame clones, though not all of them. The repertoire holds about 57,000 clones, with about 81% as singletons. The chain employs TRBV12-5 and TRBJ2-5; 10 bases are a match to TRBD2. The source of this sequence is a woman aged 55-70 years with acute or convalescent COVID-19. Sequencing input: peripheral blood. This CDR3 is CASAPGASGGLGETQYF. CDR3 DNA sequence: TGTGCTAGTGCCCCGGGGGCTAGCGGGGGCTTAGGAGAGACCCAGTACTTC.